This TCR beta chain was identified in a study of blood T cell repertoires in COVID-19. Study-level background: Some COVID-19 samples were acute and others convalescent; all came from the United States, Italy and Spain. Nucleic acid was either cDNA or gDNA, and it came from T cells, B-cell-depleted T cells, or PBMCs.

Authors' data handling: Nucleated cell counts were estimated from reference gene primer amplification. Clones were read by immunoSEQ multiplex PCR, and TCRdb kept only the in-frame ones, dropping some. From that table come the V and J calls and clone size; the DNA was used to work out D and trimming. The sample comprises roughly 55,000 clones, about nine tenths of which are singletons, and around 6.5% rests with the top ten. The sample holds one count of this clone. The V and J ends lost 7 bases and 2 bases respectively, with 12 bases between them. Germline CDR1 is ENHRY and CDR2 is SYGVKD. This CDR3 has 13 amino acids.

The source is a man aged 45-65 years with active COVID-19. The chain recombines TRBV10-3 with TRBJ2-7; D may be TRBD1 (6 bases). What was sequenced was peripheral blood. The CDR3 loop is CAITEGVPYEQYF. The CDR3 coding sequence is TGTGCCATCACCGAGGGGGTACCCTACGAGCAGTACTTC.